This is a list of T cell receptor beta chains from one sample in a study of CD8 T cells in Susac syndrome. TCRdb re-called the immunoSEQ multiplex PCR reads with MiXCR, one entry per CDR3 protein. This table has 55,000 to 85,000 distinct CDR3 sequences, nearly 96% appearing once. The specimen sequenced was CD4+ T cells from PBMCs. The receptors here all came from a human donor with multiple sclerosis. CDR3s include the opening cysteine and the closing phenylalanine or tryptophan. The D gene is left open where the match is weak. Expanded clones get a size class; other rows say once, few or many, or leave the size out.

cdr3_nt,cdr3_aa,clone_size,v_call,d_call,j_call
TGTGCCAGCCTGGCCAGGGAGAACACCGGGGAGCTGTTTTTT,CASLARENTGELFF,NA,TRBV12-3/TRBV12-4,NA,TRBJ2-2
TGTGCCAGCAGCCCGTGGACTAGCGGGGAGCCCGAGTATTTT,CASSPWTSGEPEYF,NA,TRBV11-2,TRBD2,TRBJ2-3
TGTGCCAGCAGACGACAGGGGAGTGCCGGGGAGCTGTTTTTT,CASRRQGSAGELFF,NA,TRBV12-3/TRBV12-4,TRBD1,TRBJ2-2
TGCAGCGCGGGGGGACGGACTAACTATGGCTACACCTTC,CSAGGRTNYGYTF,NA,TRBV29-1,NA,TRBJ1-2
TGTGCCAGCAGCCCCGGATCCTGGGAGCAGTACTTC,CASSPGSWEQYF,NA,TRBV9,NA,TRBJ2-7
TGTGCGACAGGGTATCTCTACGAGCAGTACTTC,CATGYLYEQYF,NA,TRBV6-5,TRBD1,TRBJ2-7
TGCGCCAGCAGCCAGGACGGTAGCTCCTACAATGAGCAGTTCTTC,CASSQDGSSYNEQFF,NA,TRBV5-1,NA,TRBJ2-1
TGCGCCAGCAGCCGGGACCGAAGGGACGAGCAGTACTTC,CASSRDRRDEQYF,NA,TRBV5-1,NA,TRBJ2-7
TGTGCCACCAGCCGAAGAGCGGGGGGGCCTGGAGATACGCAGTATTTT,CATSRRAGGPGDTQYF,NA,TRBV15,TRBD2,TRBJ2-3
TGCAGTGCTAGGGATAGTCAGGGCCGCGGGGCCTACGAGCAGTACTTC,CSARDSQGRGAYEQYF,NA,TRBV20-1,NA,TRBJ2-7
TGTGCCAGCAGTCCGACTGGCACAGATACGCAGTATTTT,CASSPTGTDTQYF,NA,TRBV3-1,NA,TRBJ2-3
TGCGCCAGCAGCCAAGAGCCCAGGGGGGATGAGACCCAGTACTTC,CASSQEPRGDETQYF,NA,TRBV4-1,NA,TRBJ2-5
TGTGCCAGCAGACAGGGTTGGAATGAAAAACTGTTTTTT,CASRQGWNEKLFF,NA,TRBV6-5,NA,TRBJ1-4
TGCAGCGCCGCACAGGGTTTGGGGAACACTGAAGCTTTCTTT,CSAAQGLGNTEAFF,NA,TRBV29-1,NA,TRBJ1-1
TGCAGTGCTAGACACTTAACCATTATTAACAATCAGCCCCAGCATTTT,CSARHLTIINNQPQHF,NA,TRBV20-1,NA,TRBJ1-5
TGCGCCAGCAGCTTAGGTGCCTACTCCTACGAGCAGTACTTC,CASSLGAYSYEQYF,NA,TRBV5-1,NA,TRBJ2-7
TGCAGCTTCGATCAGGGGGACAGGGGTGGCACTGAAGCTTTCTTT,CSFDQGDRGGTEAFF,NA,TRBV20-1,TRBD1,TRBJ1-1
TGTGCCAGCAGCCCCAGGGACAGGATACACACAGATACGCAGTATTTT,CASSPRDRIHTDTQYF,NA,TRBV7-2,TRBD1,TRBJ2-3
TGTGCCAGCAGCCAAGGGACTAGCGGGGGGGCCCAAGAGACCCAGTACTTC,CASSQGTSGGAQETQYF,NA,TRBV3-1,TRBD2,TRBJ2-5
TGTGCCAGCGGAGGTTACGAGCAGTACTTC,CASGGYEQYF,NA,TRBV2,NA,TRBJ2-7
TGTGCCAGCAGTTACTCTAGCGGGGGCTCCTACAATGAGCAGTTCTTC,CASSYSSGGSYNEQFF,NA,TRBV6-5,TRBD2,TRBJ2-1
TGCAGTGCTGAGCCCCGGGAAAATTCACCCCTCCACTTT,CSAEPRENSPLHF,NA,TRBV20-1,NA,TRBJ1-6
TGTGCCAGCAGTTACGCGACTAGCGGGGGACGACAGGTTGGGACCCAGTACTTC,CASSYATSGGRQVGTQYF,NA,TRBV6-5,TRBD2,TRBJ2-5
TGCAGCGTTGAAGTAGGGGGACATGCTGAAGCTTTCTTT,CSVEVGGHAEAFF,NA,TRBV29-1,NA,TRBJ1-1
TGTGCCAGCAGCTCGTTTGAGGGGAGCGAGCAGTTCTTC,CASSSFEGSEQFF,NA,TRBV7-9,NA,TRBJ2-1
TGTGCCAGCAGTACCACTCGCCAAGAGACCCAGTACTTC,CASSTTRQETQYF,once,TRBV6-6,NA,TRBJ2-5
TGTGCCAGCAGTTACTCGAAGAGGGAGCAGTACTTC,CASSYSKREQYF,NA,TRBV6-6,NA,TRBJ2-7
TGTGCCAGCAGTTATGGGGGGCCAGGGGCCAACGTCCTGACTTTC,CASSYGGPGANVLTF,NA,TRBV27,NA,TRBJ2-6
TGCAGTGCTGTATTGGGACAGACCTACGAGCAGTACTTC,CSAVLGQTYEQYF,NA,TRBV20-1,TRBD1,TRBJ2-7
TGTGCCAGCAGCGCCTCAAGGGCAGGGGCGTTCTCTGGAAACACCATATATTTT,CASSASRAGAFSGNTIYF,NA,TRBV11-2,NA,TRBJ1-3
TGTGCCAGCAAGGCGAGTACAGATACGCAGTATTTT,CASKASTDTQYF,NA,TRBV6-2/TRBV6-3,NA,TRBJ2-3
TGTGCCAGCAGCTTGAGTGTGACACCGCGAGGCGGCTACACCTTC,CASSLSVTPRGGYTF,NA,TRBV7-9,NA,TRBJ1-2
TGCGCCAGCAGCTTGTGGGCGGCAGATCCGCAGTATTTT,CASSLWAADPQYF,NA,TRBV5-1,NA,TRBJ2-3